This T cell receptor beta chain was identified during a study of a mutant IDH1 vaccine in newly diagnosed glioma. About the study: Patients under treatment included about 62% males and 37.5% females and had a mean age of approximately 44 years. Study-wide points: Pseudoprogression showed no apparent link to changes in top peripheral T cell clonotypes.

The table came from immunoSEQ multiplex PCR; TCRdb's copy has only in-frame clones and leaves some out. The sample includes tens of thousands of clones, approximately 89% of them seen just once. Time point here: week 47, end of study. Alongside topical imiquimod, each dose of vaccine comprised 300 ug of mutant IDH1 20-mer peptide. Eight vaccinations were given in weeks 1, 3, 5, 7, 11, 15, 19 and 23. About this clone: Its antigen is not identified.

The CDR3 has 13 residues. Trimming took 0 bases from V and 5 from J, leaving 8 bases between them. In germline, CDR1 is SGHKS, CDR2 YYEKEE (reference sequence). This chain joins TRBV5-5 and TRBJ1-2; tentatively, D is TRBD1 (6 bases). Source: PBMCs, taken from a glioma patient whose treatment included an IDH1 peptide vaccine. The sequence was obtained from a man between 40 and 49 years old with glioma. The CDR3 DNA reads TGTGCCAGCAGCTTGGGAGGGGGATATGGCTACACCTTC. This translates into CASSLGGGYGYTF.